One sample yielded the 32 T cell receptor beta chains listed below, sequenced in a study of coeliac disease (dated by TCRdb to between 2021 and 2024). Receptor libraries were prepared by the immunoSEQ multiplex PCR assay. As stored in TCRdb, this immuneACCESS dataset retains in-frame rearrangements with V and J assigned. A fraction of the clones does not appear; measured against another copy, unresolved V genes explain less than half of the discrepancy, and the remainder lacks a known reason. Across this sample there are some 8,700 clones, with 50% to 70% seen only once. The ten largest clones capture about 10% of the sample. Sequenced: intraepithelial lymphocytes from the gut. The sample's cell subset or site label, in plain terms: intraepithelial cell (IEC) fraction of small intestinal biopsy. Receptors originate from a woman aged 55-69 years with celiac disease.

The genes are TRBV7-9 and TRBJ2-5; D remains ambiguous. CDR1 and CDR2 from the germline V gene are SEHNR and FQNEAQ (reference sequence). The CDR3 is 12 amino acids. V lost 4 bases and J lost 1, with 4 bases in between. The CDR3, as DNA: TGTGCCAGCAGCTCTATCCAAGAGACCCAGTACTTC. Translated: CASSSIQETQYF.

This sequence joins TRBV15 and TRBJ2-2; the D is unclear. CDR3 length equals 14 residues. Trimming shortened V by 1 base and J by 4 bases, and 7 bases separated the two germline ends. The germline CDR1 and CDR2 sequences are LNHNV and YYDKDF (reference sequence). The CDR3 here is CATSRGRGTGELFF. CDR3 nucleotide sequence: TGTGCCACCAGCAGAGGACGCGGCACCGGGGAGCTGTTTTTT.

J is TRBJ1-3 and V is TRBV5-4; 8 positions agree with TRBD1. This CDR3 comprises 14 residues. Germline CDR1 reads SGHNT; CDR2 reads YYREEE (reference sequence). J gave up 8 bases and V 0 bases, and 4 bases lay outside the gene matches. The CDR3 DNA reads as TGTGCCAGCAGCTTGGGGACAGGGAGCCACACCATATATTTT. Encoded protein: CASSLGTGSHTIYF.

This clone rates as medium-sized. This rearrangement joins TRBV6-5 to TRBJ2-4; D may be TRBD2 (7 bases). The V end lost 4 bases, the J end lost 12 bases, and 16 bases lay between the germline ends. CDR3 length: 13 residues. Germline V CDR1 and CDR2: MNHEY, SVGAGI. The CDR3 sequence is CASSLGGETSQYF. The CDR3 DNA follows: TGTGCCAGCAGTTTAGGGGGGGAGACCAGTCAGTACTTC.

V usage is TRBV28 and J usage is TRBJ1-1, with 7 bases aligning to TRBD1. J lost 0 bases, V lost 2 bases, and 30 bases had no gene match. Germline V gene sequence: CDR1 MDHEN, CDR2 SYDVKM. The CDR3 sequence is 24 residues long. The CDR3 is CASSLRSTFPGQLHRAPMNTEAFF. The CDR3 bases are TGTGCCAGCAGTTTAAGGTCCACCTTCCCGGGACAGCTCCACCGAGCCCCCATGAACACTGAAGCTTTCTTT.

The V gene is TRBV6-5, the J gene TRBJ2-5; 7 bases line up with TRBD2. CDR3 length equals 14 residues. J was trimmed by 2 bases and V by 4 bases; bases with no gene match: 4. From germline, CDR1 is MNHEY and CDR2 SVGAGI. This chain's CDR3 is CASSFTGGQETQYF. The DNA of the CDR3 is TGTGCCAGCAGTTTCACGGGAGGACAAGAGACCCAGTACTTC.

The chain has TRBV5-1 and TRBJ2-7; 14 bases match TRBD2. V was pared by 0 bases and J by 6 bases, with 5 bases of the junction left unmatched. Germline CDR1 reads SGHRS; CDR2 reads YFSETQ. The CDR3 contains 16 residues. As DNA, the CDR3 is TGCGCCAGCAGCTTGGACTTGGGACTAGCGGGAGTCGAGCAGTACTTC. Amino acids: CASSLDLGLAGVEQYF.

J is TRBJ1-5 and V is TRBV27, with 7 nucleotides matching TRBD1. V was clipped by 7 bases and J by 2 bases; unmatched bases: 5. The CDR3 is made up of 14 amino acids. Germline CDR1 and CDR2: MNHEY and SMNVEV (reference sequence). The chain's CDR3 is CASKAGGRNQPQHF. DNA of the CDR3: TGTGCCAGCAAGGCAGGGGGGCGCAATCAGCCCCAGCATTTT.

By share, this clone counts as medium-sized. V is TRBV7-6 and J is TRBJ2-7; 7 bases align to TRBD1. V was clipped by 5 bases and J by 1 base; unmatched bases: 5. The germline CDR1 and CDR2 sequences are SGHVS and FNYEAQ. The CDR3 runs 14 residues. This CDR3 is CASSMTGPSYEQYF. The CDR3 DNA reads as TGTGCCAGCAGCATGACAGGGCCGTCCTACGAGCAGTACTTC.

This rearrangement joins TRBV12-5 to TRBJ2-2; the D gene is possibly TRBD2 (6 bases). The CDR3 has 13 residues. CDR1 LGHNT and CDR2 FRNRAP come from the germline V gene. Deletions cut 3 bases from V and 6 bases from J, with 8 bases between. The CDR3 nucleotides are TGTGCTAGTGGTTTAGGCGGGGCCGGGGAGCTGTTTTTT. It is translated as CASGLGGAGELFF.

V gene TRBV4-2 combines with J gene TRBJ2-1; perhaps TRBD1 as D (6 bases). The CDR3 is made up of 16 amino acids. Deletions cut 4 bases from V and 5 bases from J, with 18 bases between. Germline V gene lookup returns CDR1 LGHNA and CDR2 YNFKEQ. The CDR3 reads CASSPLGRGVDNEQFF. The CDR3 DNA sequence: TGTGCCAGCAGCCCGTTAGGCAGGGGAGTGGACAATGAGCAGTTCTTC.

The chain recombines TRBV6-5 with TRBJ1-1; 8 bases are a match to TRBD1. The J segment lost 8 bases and the V segment lost 1 base, leaving 3 bases of the junction unmatched. CDR3 size: 13 residues. The V gene's germline CDR1 is MNHEY and CDR2 SVGAGI. The CDR3, as DNA: TGTGCCAGCAGTTACTACACAGGGGGAGAAGCTTTCTTT. This codes for CASSYYTGGEAFF.

V and J are TRBV4-1 and TRBJ1-1, with D hard to call. Trimming left V 4 bases short and J 5 bases short, with 8 bases between. The germline CDR1 and CDR2 sequences are MGHRA and YSYEKL. CDR3 size: 12 residues. The CDR3 spells CASSPPGTEAFF. The CDR3 nucleotides read TGCGCCAGCAGCCCCCCGGGGACTGAAGCTTTCTTT.

This chain uses TRBV4-2 with TRBJ1-4; 8 bases agree with TRBD1. Germline V gene sequence: CDR1 LGHNA, CDR2 YNFKEQ. The CDR3 runs 11 residues. Trimming cost V 4 bases and J 15 bases; bases outside gene matches: 4. The CDR3 is CASSRQGKMFF. CDR3 bases: TGTGCCAGCAGCCGACAGGGGAAAATGTTTTTT.

There are a few counts of this clone. The chain links TRBV5-1 to TRBJ2-5; D is unresolved. This CDR3 comprises 15 residues. Germline CDR1 is SGHRS and CDR2 is YFSETQ. With 3 bases removed from V and 1 base from J, the gap between germline ends came to 13 bases. The CDR3 here is CASSCLLSCQETQYF. CDR3 nucleotides: TGCGCCAGCAGCTGCCTACTGAGTTGCCAAGAGACCCAGTACTTC.

J is TRBJ2-7 and V is TRBV7-2; tentatively, D is TRBD2 (6 bases). Germline V gene sequence: CDR1 SGHTA, CDR2 FQGNSA. This CDR3 contains 12 residues. V was cut by 5 bases and J by 5 bases, with 10 bases left in between. CDR3 sequence: CASSRVADEQYF. The CDR3, as DNA: TGTGCCAGCAGCCGAGTAGCGGACGAGCAGTACTTC.

V is TRBV28 and J is TRBJ2-3; D is unresolved. CDR1 is MDHEN and CDR2 is SYDVKM in the germline V gene. The CDR3 is made up of 13 amino acids. Trimming left V 11 bases short and J 2 bases short, with 14 bases between. CDR3 sequence reads: CACGSLVTDTQYF. The CDR3 DNA reads TGTGCCTGCGGCTCCCTAGTCACAGATACGCAGTATTTT.

This chain links TRBV6-1 with TRBJ1-2, with D perhaps TRBD1 (6 bases). Germline CDR1 is MNHNS and CDR2 is SASEGT. Deletions cut 5 bases from V and 3 bases from J, with 13 bases between. The CDR3 length is 14 residues. This CDR3 is CASSITGSDYGYTF. In DNA, the CDR3 is TGTGCCAGCAGTATTACAGGGTCTGACTATGGCTACACCTTC.

V usage is TRBV5-4 and J usage is TRBJ2-1, with D perhaps TRBD2 (6 bases). Deletions cut 4 bases from V and 4 bases from J, with 21 bases between. The CDR3 loop spans 17 amino acids. The germline V gene has CDR1 SGHNT and CDR2 YYREEE (reference sequence). CDR3 in amino acids: CASSQPPRTGGYNEQFF. Written as DNA, the CDR3 is TGTGCCAGCAGCCAACCCCCGAGGACTGGGGGGTACAATGAGCAGTTCTTC.

The chain recombines TRBV10-3 with TRBJ1-2, with 10 nucleotides matching TRBD1. The CDR3 loop spans 14 amino acids. V shed 8 bases and J 8 bases; nucleotides not matched to a gene: 11. Germline CDR1 reads ENHRY; CDR2 reads SYGVKD. The CDR3: CAILPGDRGGGYTF. In DNA form, the CDR3 reads TGTGCCATCCTCCCCGGGGACAGGGGAGGAGGCTACACCTTC.

J is TRBJ1-6 and V is TRBV19; TRBD1 is a possible D gene (5 bases). Trimming cost V 5 bases and J 5 bases, with 13 bases left between them. CDR1 and CDR2 (germline): LNHDA, SQIVND (reference sequence). This CDR3 has 15 amino acids. CDR3 sequence: CASSWVRDDNSPLHF. The DNA for the CDR3 is TGTGCCAGTAGTTGGGTGCGGGACGATAATTCACCCCTCCACTTT.

The rearrangement uses TRBV7-3 and TRBJ1-2, with 8 bases identical to TRBD1. The CDR3 spans 13 residues. The germline V gene encodes CDR1 SGHTA and CDR2 FQGTGA. J lost 3 bases, V lost 5 bases, and 2 bases had no gene match. The CDR3 DNA sequence: TGTGCCAGCAGCCCAGGGGGCGACTATGGCTACACCTTC. Residues: CASSPGGDYGYTF.

In its sample, this clone ranks as medium-sized. V usage is TRBV7-2 and J usage is TRBJ1-1; 8 bases are a match to TRBD1. Germline CDR1 and CDR2: SGHTA and FQGNSA. The CDR3 is 16 residues long. The trim removed 1 base at V and 3 bases at J, leaving 7 bases unmatched. The CDR3 DNA reads as TGTGCCAGCAGCTTAGGATGGGCAGGGGGCTACACTGAAGCTTTCTTT. This encodes CASSLGWAGGYTEAFF.

The V and J genes are TRBV30 and TRBJ1-2; D gene unclear. The V gene lost 0 bases and the J gene lost 8 bases, with 7 bases spanning the gap. The CDR3 consists of 11 residues. The germline V gene encodes CDR1 GTSNPN and CDR2 SVGIG (reference sequence). The CDR3, as DNA: TGTGCCTGGAGTGTAGCCAAAGGCTACACCTTC. This codes for CAWSVAKGYTF.

This clone has just a few counts. The CDR3 region has the DNA TGTGCCAGCAGCTTCCCAAGGGGGGGGACGAACACCGGGGAGCTGTTTTTT. Protein product: CASSFPRGGTNTGELFF. The V gene is TRBV11-2, the J gene TRBJ2-2; a weak D match, TRBD2 (7 bases). The CDR3 consists of 17 residues. V was pared by 3 bases and J by 0 bases, with 14 bases between. Germline V gene sequence: CDR1 SGHAT, CDR2 FQNNGV.

This clone was observed a few times. V and J are TRBV27 and TRBJ2-7; no firm D call. Trimming took 6 bases from V and 0 from J, leaving 12 bases between them. Germline V gene lookup returns CDR1 MNHEY and CDR2 SMNVEV (reference sequence). The CDR3 has 14 amino acids. The CDR3 coding sequence is TGTGCCAGCAGACAGCAGATGTACTCCTACGAGCAGTACTTC. This encodes CASRQQMYSYEQYF.

This clone has more than one count but fewer than ten. This chain links TRBV5-4 with TRBJ2-7; 14 bases line up with TRBD2. V shed 0 bases and J 3 bases; nucleotides not matched to a gene: 5. The length of the CDR3 is 17 residues. Per germline, CDR1 SGHNT and CDR2 YYREEE (reference sequence). The CDR3 coding sequence is TGTGCCAGCAGCTTGGGACTAGCGGGAGGGGCCCTCTACGAGCAGTACTTC. This encodes CASSLGLAGGALYEQYF.

This chain uses TRBV30 with TRBJ2-7; D may be TRBD1 (6 bases). Trimming pared 0 bases from V and 0 bases from J, leaving 12 bases between. The CDR3 has 15 residues. CDR1 and CDR2 (germline): GTSNPN, SVGIG (reference sequence). The CDR3 loop reads CAWSVWQGSSYEQYF. The CDR3 DNA is TGTGCCTGGAGTGTATGGCAGGGGAGCTCCTACGAGCAGTACTTC.

The V call is TRBV19, the J call TRBJ1-6; 11 bases are a match to TRBD1. This CDR3 has 15 amino acids. Looked up from germline, CDR1 is LNHDA and CDR2 is SQIVND (reference sequence). Trimming at V came to 7 bases and at J to 10 bases, leaving 9 bases not matched to a gene. The CDR3 loop is CASTPGTGGLSPLHF. As DNA, the CDR3 is TGTGCCAGTACCCCAGGGACAGGGGGTTTGTCACCCCTCCACTTT. Full variable domain (rest looked up from reference TRBV19 and TRBJ1-6): DGGITQSPKYLFRKEGQNVTLSCEQNLNHDAMYWYRQDPGQGLRLIYYSQIVNDFQKGDIAEGYSVSREKKESFPLTVTSAQKNPTAFYLCASTPGTGGLSPLHFGNGTRLTVT.

Here the CDR3 DNA reads TGTGCCAGCAGCCCAACGACAGCAACTAATGAAAAACTGTTTTTT. Amino acid sequence: CASSPTTATNEKLFF. This rearrangement joins TRBV9 to TRBJ1-4; possible D gene TRBD1, 5 bases. Per germline, CDR1 SGDLS and CDR2 YYNGEE. The CDR3 is 15 amino acids. V shed 4 bases and J shed 0 bases, with 10 bases lying between them.

In its sample, this clone is medium-sized (0.01 to 0.1%). V gene TRBV13 combines with J gene TRBJ2-7; TRBD2 is a possible D gene (5 bases). Trimming took 1 base from V and 2 from J, leaving 12 bases between them. The germline CDR1 and CDR2 sequences are PRHDT and FYEKMQ (reference sequence). This CDR3 is built from 15 residues. The CDR3 DNA reads TGTGCCAGCAGCTTAGACGTTGGGAGCCCCTACGAGCAGTACTTC. The encoded protein is CASSLDVGSPYEQYF.

This clone has just a few counts. The rearrangement links TRBV27 to TRBJ2-1; 9 positions agree with TRBD2. The CDR3 has 16 amino acids. CDR1 MNHEY and CDR2 SMNVEV come from the germline V gene (reference sequence). V lost 5 bases, J lost 6 bases, and 11 bases stayed unmatched. The CDR3 reads CASSRLSGRNGNEQFF. CDR3 DNA: TGTGCCAGCAGTAGGCTTAGCGGGAGAAACGGCAATGAGCAGTTCTTC.